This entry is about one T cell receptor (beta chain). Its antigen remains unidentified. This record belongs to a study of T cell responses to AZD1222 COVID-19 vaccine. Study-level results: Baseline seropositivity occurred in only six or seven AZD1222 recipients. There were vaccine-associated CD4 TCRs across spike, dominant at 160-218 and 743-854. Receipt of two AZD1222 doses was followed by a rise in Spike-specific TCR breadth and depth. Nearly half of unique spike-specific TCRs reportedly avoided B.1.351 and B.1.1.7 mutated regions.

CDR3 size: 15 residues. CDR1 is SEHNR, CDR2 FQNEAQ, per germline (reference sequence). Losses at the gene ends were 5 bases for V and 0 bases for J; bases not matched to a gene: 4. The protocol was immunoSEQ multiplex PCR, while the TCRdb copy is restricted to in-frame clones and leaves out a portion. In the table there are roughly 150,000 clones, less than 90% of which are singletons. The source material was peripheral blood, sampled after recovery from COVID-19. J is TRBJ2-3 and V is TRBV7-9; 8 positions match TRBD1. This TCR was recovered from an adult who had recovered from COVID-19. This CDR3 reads CASSRGQGSTDTQYF. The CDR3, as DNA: TGTGCCAGCAGCCGCGGACAGGGAAGCACAGATACGCAGTATTTT.